Ten or more counts support the clone carrying this T cell receptor (beta chain). The source of the sample is a study of T-cell reconstitution after alpha-beta-depleted transplantation in children. CDR1 and CDR2 (germline): DFQATT, SNEGSKA (reference sequence). The V and J ends lost 5 bases and 5 bases, in that order; junction bases with no gene match: 6. The CDR3 runs 13 residues. Preparation of the TCRbeta library used unique molecular identifiers. TCRdb recomputed calls from the PCR reads with MiXCR, one row per CDR3 protein. This table has over 550,000 distinct CDR3 sequences, roughly a tenth appearing once.

The specimen was PBMCs from the stem cell graft donor, collected from the stem cell graft. The sequence was collected from a human donor who donated a stem cell graft to a child with acute myeloid leukemia. This rearrangement joins TRBV20-1 to TRBJ2-1; TRBD1 matches at 7 bases. The CDR3 loop reads CSAARDSNNEQFF. The CDR3 DNA reads as TGCAGTGCTGCCCGGGACAGTAACAATGAGCAGTTCTTC.